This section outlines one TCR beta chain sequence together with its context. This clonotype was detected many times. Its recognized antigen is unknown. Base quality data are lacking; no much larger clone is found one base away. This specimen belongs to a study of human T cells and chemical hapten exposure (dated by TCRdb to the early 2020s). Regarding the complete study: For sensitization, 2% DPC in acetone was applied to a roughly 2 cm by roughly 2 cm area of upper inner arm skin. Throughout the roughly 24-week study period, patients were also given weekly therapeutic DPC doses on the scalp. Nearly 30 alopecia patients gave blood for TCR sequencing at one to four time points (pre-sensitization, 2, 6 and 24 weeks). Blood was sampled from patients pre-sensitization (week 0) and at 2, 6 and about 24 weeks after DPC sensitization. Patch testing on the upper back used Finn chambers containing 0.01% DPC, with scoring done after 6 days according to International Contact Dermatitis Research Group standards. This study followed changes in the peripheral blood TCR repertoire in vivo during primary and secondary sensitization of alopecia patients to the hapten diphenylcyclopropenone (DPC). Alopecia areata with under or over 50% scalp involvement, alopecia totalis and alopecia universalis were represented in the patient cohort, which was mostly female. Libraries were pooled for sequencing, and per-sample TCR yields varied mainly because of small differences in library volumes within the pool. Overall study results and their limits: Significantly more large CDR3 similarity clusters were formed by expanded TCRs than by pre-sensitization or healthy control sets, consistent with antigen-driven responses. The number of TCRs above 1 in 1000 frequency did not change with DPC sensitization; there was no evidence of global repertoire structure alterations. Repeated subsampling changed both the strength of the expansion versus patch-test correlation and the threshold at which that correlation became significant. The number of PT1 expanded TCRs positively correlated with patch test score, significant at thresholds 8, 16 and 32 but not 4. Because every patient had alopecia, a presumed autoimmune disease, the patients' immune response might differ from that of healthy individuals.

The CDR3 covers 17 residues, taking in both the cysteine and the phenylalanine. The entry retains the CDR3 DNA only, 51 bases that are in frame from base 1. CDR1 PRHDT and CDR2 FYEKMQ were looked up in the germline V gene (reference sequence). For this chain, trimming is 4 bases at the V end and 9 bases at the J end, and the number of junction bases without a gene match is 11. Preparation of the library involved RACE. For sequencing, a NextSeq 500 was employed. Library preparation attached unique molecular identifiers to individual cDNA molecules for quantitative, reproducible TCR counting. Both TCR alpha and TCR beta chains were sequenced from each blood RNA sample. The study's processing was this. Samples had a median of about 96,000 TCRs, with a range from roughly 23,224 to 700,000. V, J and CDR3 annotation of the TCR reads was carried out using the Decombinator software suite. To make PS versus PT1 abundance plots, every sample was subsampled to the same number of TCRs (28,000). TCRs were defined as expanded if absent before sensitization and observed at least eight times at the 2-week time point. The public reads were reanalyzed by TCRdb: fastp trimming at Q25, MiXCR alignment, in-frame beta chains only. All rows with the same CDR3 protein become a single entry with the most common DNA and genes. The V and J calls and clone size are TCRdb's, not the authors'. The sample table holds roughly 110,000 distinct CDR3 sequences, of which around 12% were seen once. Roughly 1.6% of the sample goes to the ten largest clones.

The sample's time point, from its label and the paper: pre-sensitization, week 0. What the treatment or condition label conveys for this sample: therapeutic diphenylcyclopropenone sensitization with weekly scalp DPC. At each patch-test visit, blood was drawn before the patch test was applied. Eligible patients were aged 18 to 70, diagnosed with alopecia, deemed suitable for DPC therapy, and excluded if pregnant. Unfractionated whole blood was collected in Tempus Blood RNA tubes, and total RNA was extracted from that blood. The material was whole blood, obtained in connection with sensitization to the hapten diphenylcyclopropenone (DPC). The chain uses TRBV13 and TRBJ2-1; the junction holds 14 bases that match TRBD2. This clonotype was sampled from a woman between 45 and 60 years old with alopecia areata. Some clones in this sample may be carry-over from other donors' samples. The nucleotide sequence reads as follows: TGTGCCAGCAGCTCCGCCTGGGGGACTAGCGGGGGAGGTGAGCAGTTCTTC. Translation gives CASSSAWGTSGGGEQFF. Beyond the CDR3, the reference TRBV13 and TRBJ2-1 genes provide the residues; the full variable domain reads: AAGVIQSPRHLIKEKRETATLKCYPIPRHDTVYWYQQGPGQDPQFLISFYEKMQSDKGSIPDRFSAQQFSDYHSELNMSSLELGDSALYFCASSSAWGTSGGGEQFFGPGTRLTVL.